This TCR beta chain came from a study of blood T cell repertoires in COVID-19. The wider study: Spain, Italy and the United States supplied samples that represented acute and convalescent COVID-19.

This table comes from immunoSEQ multiplex PCR, and its TCRdb copy is limited to in-frame clones, with some not included. The repertoire consists of roughly 52,000 clones, with 82% occurring once and the leading ten covering about 9.9%. The CDR3 length is 16 residues. Germline lookup yields CDR1 SGHAT and CDR2 FQNNGV. The V gene lost 7 bases and the J gene lost 2 bases, with 20 bases spanning the gap. J is TRBJ1-1 and V is TRBV11-2; possibly TRBD1 for D (6 bases). Sequenced input: peripheral blood. The TCR comes from a man older than 75 with COVID-19, enrolled during active disease. DNA for the CDR3: TGTGCCAGCACTCAGCGCGGGGGCGGTCCTAACACTGAAGCTTTCTTT. As protein: CASTQRGGGPNTEAFF.